This is a list of T cell receptor beta chains from one sample in a study of CD8+CD57+ T cells in acquired aplastic anemia. From the reads, TCRdb called clonotypes with MiXCR, one entry per CDR3 protein. This table holds hundreds of thousands of distinct CDR3 sequences, more than 25% found once. Material for sequencing was sorted CD4+, CD8+, or CD8+CD57+ T cells (not recorded which) from PBMCs. These receptors all stem from a human donor with aplastic anemia. Each CDR3 is given with its conserved first and last residue. D genes are given only for firm matches. The listing skips clone size in some rows; elsewhere it reads once, few, many or a size class.

J gene: TRBJ2-7; V gene: TRBV19; D gene: TRBD1; CDR3 length: 15; clone size: few; CDR3 DNA: TGTGCCAGTAGTATAGTGGGACAGAGGCCCTACGAGCAGTACTTC; CDR3 protein: CASSIVGQRPYEQYF
J gene: TRBJ1-4; V gene: TRBV2; D gene: .; CDR3 length: 15; clone size: many; CDR3 DNA: TGTGCCAGCAGAAAGCTCCAGGGGTCTAATGAAAAACTGTTTTTT; CDR3 protein: CASRKLQGSNEKLFF
J gene: TRBJ1-1; V gene: TRBV20-1; D gene: .; CDR3 length: 14; clone size: many; CDR3 DNA: TGCAGTGCTAGAGATGAGCAGCGTAACACTGAAGCTTTCTTT; CDR3 protein: CSARDEQRNTEAFF
J gene: TRBJ1-1; V gene: TRBV7-9; D gene: .; CDR3 length: 13; clone size: many; CDR3 DNA: TGTGCCAGCAGGGACCGACGGGTCACTGAAGCTTTCTTT; CDR3 protein: CASRDRRVTEAFF
J gene: TRBJ2-7; V gene: TRBV20-1; D gene: .; CDR3 length: 12; clone size: many; CDR3 DNA: TGCAGTGCCGGACTACAAAGCTACGAGCAGTACTTC; CDR3 protein: CSAGLQSYEQYF
J gene: TRBJ2-7; V gene: TRBV10-3; D gene: .; CDR3 length: 13; clone size: .; CDR3 DNA: TGTGCCATCAGTGAGTCATCAAACAACGAGCAGTACTTC; CDR3 protein: CAISESSNNEQYF
J gene: TRBJ2-1; V gene: TRBV7-8; D gene: .; CDR3 length: 15; clone size: .; CDR3 DNA: TGTGCCAGCAGCTTAGTAACCGGGACCTACAATGAGCAGTTCTTC; CDR3 protein: CASSLVTGTYNEQFF
J gene: TRBJ1-4; V gene: TRBV11-2; D gene: .; CDR3 length: 16; clone size: few; CDR3 DNA: TGTGCCAGCAGCTTGGGACGCGGAGGAACTAATGAAAAACTGTTTTTT; CDR3 protein: CASSLGRGGTNEKLFF
J gene: TRBJ1-6; V gene: TRBV11-2; D gene: .; CDR3 length: 16; clone size: few; CDR3 DNA: TGTGCCAGCAGCTCCCCGACCGGGGCTTGGAATTCACCCCTCCACTTT; CDR3 protein: CASSSPTGAWNSPLHF
J gene: TRBJ2-7; V gene: TRBV11-2; D gene: TRBD1; CDR3 length: 15; clone size: .; CDR3 DNA: TGTGCCAGCAGCTTTTTCCGGGACAGGGTTACCGAGCAGTACTTC; CDR3 protein: CASSFFRDRVTEQYF
J gene: TRBJ2-7; V gene: TRBV7-9; D gene: TRBD1; CDR3 length: 15; clone size: many; CDR3 DNA: TGTGCCAGCAGCTCCACCGGGACAGAGGCGTACGAGCAGTACTTC; CDR3 protein: CASSSTGTEAYEQYF
J gene: TRBJ1-1; V gene: TRBV6-4; D gene: .; CDR3 length: 14; clone size: few; CDR3 DNA: TGTGCCAGCAGTGCCTCGCCTGGGGGCACTGAAGCTTTCTTT; CDR3 protein: CASSASPGGTEAFF
J gene: TRBJ1-6; V gene: TRBV7-9; D gene: TRBD1; CDR3 length: 13; clone size: .; CDR3 DNA: TGTGCCAGCAGTCCCGGGACAGCCCTCTCCCTCCACTTT; CDR3 protein: CASSPGTALSLHF
J gene: TRBJ1-1; V gene: TRBV4-3; D gene: TRBD1; CDR3 length: 14; clone size: .; CDR3 DNA: TGCGCCAGCAGCCAATCAGGGGGAAGGACTGAAGCTTTCTTT; CDR3 protein: CASSQSGGRTEAFF
J gene: TRBJ1-1; V gene: TRBV10-3; D gene: TRBD1; CDR3 length: 14; clone size: .; CDR3 DNA: TGTGCCAGCAGTGGAGGACAGGGCGGTTCTGAAGCTTTCTTT; CDR3 protein: CASSGGQGGSEAFF
J gene: TRBJ1-4; V gene: TRBV2; D gene: .; CDR3 length: 14; clone size: .; CDR3 DNA: TGTGCCAGCAATATGGGAGGGGAGAATGAAAAACTGTTTTTT; CDR3 protein: CASNMGGENEKLFF
J gene: TRBJ2-3; V gene: TRBV3-1; D gene: TRBD2; CDR3 length: 17; clone size: .; CDR3 DNA: TGTGCCAGCAGCCAGGATGGGACTAGCGGGGCGATAGATACGCAGTATTTT; CDR3 protein: CASSQDGTSGAIDTQYF
J gene: TRBJ2-7; V gene: TRBV7-2; D gene: .; CDR3 length: 12; clone size: few; CDR3 DNA: TGTGCCAGCTCCCCAAACAACTACGAGCAGTACTTC; CDR3 protein: CASSPNNYEQYF
J gene: TRBJ1-5; V gene: TRBV20-1; D gene: .; CDR3 length: 16; clone size: many; CDR3 DNA: TGCAGTGCTAGAGGCGGGGGCTACGGCCACAATCAGCCCCAGCATTTT; CDR3 protein: CSARGGGYGHNQPQHF
J gene: TRBJ1-2; V gene: TRBV6-2/TRBV6-3; D gene: .; CDR3 length: 16; clone size: .; CDR3 DNA: TGTGCCAGCAGTTACCCAGGGTCTTTACCTAACTATGGCTACACCTTC; CDR3 protein: CASSYPGSLPNYGYTF
J gene: TRBJ1-6; V gene: TRBV29-1; D gene: .; CDR3 length: 13; clone size: many; CDR3 DNA: TGCAGCGCCTCGTTGGGTGGCGATTCACCCCTCCACTTT; CDR3 protein: CSASLGGDSPLHF
J gene: TRBJ1-1; V gene: TRBV5-1; D gene: .; CDR3 length: 13; clone size: many; CDR3 DNA: TGTGCCAGCAGCCTAGGACCCTCAACTGAAGCTTTCTTT; CDR3 protein: CASSLGPSTEAFF
J gene: TRBJ2-1; V gene: TRBV6-1; D gene: TRBD2; CDR3 length: 16; clone size: .; CDR3 DNA: TGTGCCAGCAGTCCGTCGCCGGGACTAGCGGCGAATGAGCAGTTCTTC; CDR3 protein: CASSPSPGLAANEQFF
J gene: TRBJ1-1; V gene: TRBV4-1; D gene: .; CDR3 length: 16; clone size: .; CDR3 DNA: TGCGCCAGCAGCCAGGAATTGGGGCAAATGAACACTGAAGCTTTCTTT; CDR3 protein: CASSQELGQMNTEAFF
J gene: TRBJ1-6; V gene: TRBV7-9; D gene: .; CDR3 length: 14; clone size: many; CDR3 DNA: TGTGCCAGCAGTGCACGGGGGAGCTTTTCACCCCTCCACTTT; CDR3 protein: CASSARGSFSPLHF
J gene: TRBJ2-7; V gene: TRBV24-1; D gene: TRBD1; CDR3 length: 15; clone size: many; CDR3 DNA: TGTGCCACCAGTGACACCGGACAGGGAATGGACGAGCAGTACTTC; CDR3 protein: CATSDTGQGMDEQYF
J gene: TRBJ2-5; V gene: TRBV7-9; D gene: .; CDR3 length: 12; clone size: .; CDR3 DNA: TGTGCCACCCAAGACAGCCAAGAGACCCAGTACTTC; CDR3 protein: CATQDSQETQYF
J gene: TRBJ1-3; V gene: TRBV10-3; D gene: .; CDR3 length: 15; clone size: few; CDR3 DNA: TGTGCCAGCAGTGTGGGAGCAGTGTCTGGAAACACCATATATTTT; CDR3 protein: CASSVGAVSGNTIYF
J gene: TRBJ1-4; V gene: TRBV25-1; D gene: .; CDR3 length: 16; clone size: .; CDR3 DNA: TGTGCCAGCGGCAGCCCGGACGGAGCAACTAATGAAAAACTGTTTTTT; CDR3 protein: CASGSPDGATNEKLFF
J gene: TRBJ2-3; V gene: TRBV6-4; D gene: .; CDR3 length: 14; clone size: .; CDR3 DNA: TGTGCCAGCAGTGACGGTGCCGTCACAGATACGCAGTATTTT; CDR3 protein: CASSDGAVTDTQYF
J gene: TRBJ2-1; V gene: TRBV5-1; D gene: .; CDR3 length: 16; clone size: .; CDR3 DNA: TGCGCCAGCAGCTTGGTGTTGCAGGGAGAGGGCAATGAGCAGTTCTTC; CDR3 protein: CASSLVLQGEGNEQFF
J gene: TRBJ2-3; V gene: TRBV9; D gene: TRBD2; CDR3 length: 17; clone size: .; CDR3 DNA: TGTGCCAGCAGCGTAGGGTCGGGAGCGGGAGGCACAGATACGCAGTATTTT; CDR3 protein: CASSVGSGAGGTDTQYF